The 22 T cell receptor beta chains given below trace back to one sample, sequenced in a study of T cell repertoires in cytomegalovirus infection. Antigens of these TCRs are unknown. TCRdb fed the reads into MiXCR, producing one record per CDR3 protein. The data hold approximately 120,000 distinct CDR3 sequences, with around 30% observed a single time. The sample was CD8+ T cells from cultured PBMCs, taken from culture after CMV antigen stimulation. Source of these receptors: a human donor in good health (CMV status not recorded). Some clones in this sample may be carry-over from other donors' samples.

This chain links TRBV28 with TRBJ1-5; D unclear. CDR3 length: 14 residues. Trimming shortened V by 1 base and J by 5 bases, and 9 bases separated the two germline ends. In germline, CDR1 is MDHEN, CDR2 SYDVKM. As DNA, the CDR3 is TGTGCCAGCAGTTTATATGGAGAGGATCAGCCCCAGCATTTT. Amino acids: CASSLYGEDQPQHF.

This clonotype was seen many times. The V call is TRBV7-2, the J call TRBJ2-7, with D possibly TRBD2 on 5 matching bases. Germline assignment: CDR1 SGHTA and CDR2 FQGNSA. V lost 1 base to trimming and J lost 7 bases, with 17 bases between them. This CDR3 spans 15 amino acids. DNA of the CDR3: TGTGCCAGCAGCTTAGGTCTCGGGGTGTCTAGGGAGCAGTACTTC. It codes for CASSLGLGVSREQYF.

This clonotype was seen a few times. The chain carries TRBV7-2 and TRBJ2-7; TRBD2 agrees at 12 bases. The CDR3 sequence is 16 residues long. The V gene's germline CDR1 is SGHTA and CDR2 FQGNSA. V was clipped by 5 bases and J by 1 base; unmatched bases: 6. CDR3: CASSRPSGGVSYEQYF. CDR3 in DNA: TGTGCCAGCAGCCGACCTAGCGGGGGGGTTTCCTACGAGCAGTACTTC.

V and J are TRBV5-4 and TRBJ1-2, with TRBD1 as a possible D gene (5 bases). Between the trimmed V and J ends, which lost 4 bases and 3 bases, there was a span of 16 bases. This CDR3 is built from 15 residues. From germline, CDR1 is SGHNT and CDR2 YYREEE (reference sequence). The chain's CDR3 is CASSQVGGTDYGYTF. In DNA form, the CDR3 reads TGTGCCAGCAGCCAAGTGGGGGGGACGGACTATGGCTACACCTTC.

The chain combines TRBV28 with TRBJ1-5; no clear D gene. The V gene lost 6 bases and the J gene lost 8 bases, with 8 bases spanning the gap. CDR1 and CDR2 from the germline V gene are MDHEN and SYDVKM. The CDR3 length is 11 residues. The CDR3 here is CASSPSKPQHF. CDR3 nucleotide sequence: TGTGCCAGCAGCCCCTCCAAGCCCCAGCATTTT.

The chain employs TRBV5-6 and TRBJ2-3, with 8 positions matching TRBD1. Trimming removed 0 bases from V and 5 bases from J; junction bases left unmatched: 8. Germline assignment: CDR1 SGHDT and CDR2 YYEEEE. The CDR3 length is 16 residues. Here the CDR3 DNA reads TGTGCCAGCAGCTTGGGGTGGACAGGGCCCCAAGATACGCAGTATTTT. Its translation: CASSLGWTGPQDTQYF.

This clonotype was picked up one time. V gene TRBV4-1 combines with J gene TRBJ2-7; tentatively, D is TRBD2 (5 bases). CDR3 length: 15 amino acids. Per germline, CDR1 MGHRA and CDR2 YSYEKL. The germline V and J ends were trimmed by 0 bases and 3 bases, with 12 bases remaining between them. The CDR3 DNA reads as TGCGCCAGCAGCCAAGATTCCGGGGAGTACTACGAGCAGTACTTC. This encodes CASSQDSGEYYEQYF.

This clonotype appeared a few times. The gene calls are TRBV27 and TRBJ2-5; TRBD2 matches at 7 bases. Germline CDR1 reads MNHEY; CDR2 reads SMNVEV (reference sequence). Trimming at V came to 3 bases and at J to 2 bases, leaving 6 bases not matched to a gene. The CDR3 contains 15 residues. The CDR3 nucleotides are TGTGCCAGCAGTTTTGGGCGGGGGAGTCAAGAGACCCAGTACTTC. It codes for CASSFGRGSQETQYF.

The gene calls are TRBV10-3 and TRBJ1-1; D gene uncertain. In germline, CDR1 is ENHRY, CDR2 SYGVKD. The CDR3 is 14 amino acids. Deletions cut 0 bases from V and 7 bases from J, with 12 bases between. The CDR3 bases are TGTGCCATCAGTGAGTCGGGCGAGAGGATTGAAGCTTTCTTT. Translated, it gives CAISESGERIEAFF.

The CDR3 protein is CAITEGGLSSYEQYF. CDR3 nucleotides: TGTGCCATCACCGAGGGGGGACTGAGCTCCTACGAGCAGTACTTC. The chain carries TRBV10-3 and TRBJ2-7; D possibly uses TRBD1 or TRBD2 (6 bases each). The CDR3 extends over 15 amino acids. The V gene's germline CDR1 is ENHRY and CDR2 SYGVKD. Trimming left V 7 bases short and J 0 bases short, with 16 bases between.

This clonotype was seen a few times. J is TRBJ2-2 and V is TRBV6-6; D is unresolved. From germline, CDR1 is MNHNY and CDR2 SVGAGI (reference sequence). V was cut by 7 bases and J by 6 bases, with 12 bases left in between. The length of the CDR3 is 13 residues. The CDR3 loop is CASTLGPSGELFF. The CDR3 nucleotides are TGTGCCAGCACCCTAGGCCCCTCCGGGGAGCTGTTTTTT.

The chain combines TRBV5-4 with TRBJ1-3; maybe TRBD1 (6 bases). In germline, CDR1 is SGHNT, CDR2 YYREEE (reference sequence). The CDR3 contains 17 residues. V was cut by 3 bases and J by 0 bases, with 16 bases left in between. CDR3 coding DNA: TGTGCCAGCAGCTCCAGCGGGACACGAAGCTCTGGAAACACCATATATTTT. As protein: CASSSSGTRSSGNTIYF.

The rearrangement uses TRBV7-2 and TRBJ1-2, with 7 nucleotides matching TRBD1. Per germline, CDR1 SGHTA and CDR2 FQGNSA. J gave up 7 bases and V 1 base, and 15 bases lay outside the gene matches. The CDR3 is made up of 17 amino acids. The CDR3 protein is CASSLGPTGTLVSGYTF. The CDR3 coding sequence is TGTGCCAGCAGCTTAGGCCCGACAGGGACCCTCGTAAGTGGCTACACCTTC.

This chain uses TRBV27 with TRBJ1-1; D is undetermined. V was trimmed by 3 bases and J by 5 bases, leaving 10 bases between them. The CDR3 is 13 residues long. Germline V lookup: CDR1 MNHEY, CDR2 SMNVEV (reference sequence). The chain's CDR3 is CASSFWVATEAFF. CDR3 nucleotide sequence: TGTGCCAGCAGTTTTTGGGTGGCGACTGAAGCTTTCTTT.

In its sample, this clonotype was seen a few times. The CDR3 protein is CASSSTTGTGELFF. The CDR3 DNA reads TGTGCCAGCAGCTCCACCACAGGGACCGGGGAGCTGTTTTTT. The J gene is TRBJ2-2, the V gene TRBV7-9; D possibly corresponds to TRBD1 (6 bases). Trimming shortened V by 4 bases and J by 5 bases, and 11 bases separated the two germline ends. Germline loops: CDR1 SEHNR, CDR2 FQNEAQ (reference sequence). The CDR3 has 14 residues.

The rearrangement uses TRBV12-3 or TRBV12-4 and TRBJ1-5; perhaps TRBD1 as D (6 bases). The ends were cut back, 6 bases at V and 6 bases at J, with 15 bases in the middle. The CDR3 loop spans 14 amino acids. CDR3 DNA sequence: TGTGCCAGCAGCCTCGGGGGGCCGGGTCAGCCCCAGCATTTT. Its protein is CASSLGGPGQPQHF.

The V and J genes are TRBV7-2 and TRBJ2-1, with D maybe TRBD2 (6 bases). There are 16 residues in the CDR3. The V gene lost 1 base and the J gene lost 4 bases, with 14 bases spanning the gap. Germline V gene sequence: CDR1 SGHTA, CDR2 FQGNSA. The CDR3 is CASSLDFGGPYNEQFF. CDR3 in DNA: TGTGCCAGCAGCTTAGATTTCGGGGGACCTTACAATGAGCAGTTCTTC.

The chain employs TRBV7-6 and TRBJ1-3; 10 nucleotides align to TRBD1. The V segment lost 8 bases and the J segment 0 bases; nucleotides outside the gene matches: 10. From germline, CDR1 is SGHVS and CDR2 FNYEAQ. The CDR3 is made up of 17 amino acids. As DNA, the CDR3 is TGTGCCAGCCACCGGGGACAGGGGCTTTTCTCTGGAAACACCATATATTTT. This codes for CASHRGQGLFSGNTIYF. Filled out from reference TRBV7-6 and TRBJ1-3, the complete variable domain reads GAGVSQSPRYKVTKRGQDVALRCDPISGHVSLYWYRQALGQGPEFLTYFNYEAQQDKSGLPNDRFSAERPEGSISTLTIQRTEQRDSAMYRCASHRGQGLFSGNTIYFGEGSWLTVV.

V usage is TRBV28 and J usage is TRBJ1-1; 9 nucleotides align to TRBD1. The CDR3 is 14 residues long. Unmatched junction bases numbered 2, after V lost 2 bases and J lost 4 bases. In germline, CDR1 is MDHEN, CDR2 SYDVKM. Written as DNA, the CDR3 is TGTGCCAGCAGTTTACTGGACAGGGGCACTGAAGCTTTCTTT. It encodes CASSLLDRGTEAFF.

This chain uses TRBV6-2 or TRBV6-3 with TRBJ1-2; no reliable D call. The ends were cut back, 2 bases at V and 2 bases at J, with 6 bases in the middle. Per germline, CDR1 MNHEY and CDR2 SVGEGT. This CDR3 has 13 amino acids. DNA for the CDR3: TGTGCCAGCAGTTACCCACCCAACTATGGCTACACCTTC. Its protein product is CASSYPPNYGYTF.

In its sample, this clonotype was seen a few times. The rearrangement uses TRBV20-1 and TRBJ2-1, with D uncertain. This CDR3 contains 16 residues. With 1 base removed from V and 0 bases from J, the gap between germline ends came to 13 bases. In germline, CDR1 is DFQATT, CDR2 SNEGSKA (reference sequence). The chain's CDR3 is CSARAIWQSSYNEQFF. The CDR3 DNA reads TGCAGTGCTAGAGCCATCTGGCAGAGCTCCTACAATGAGCAGTTCTTC.

The CDR3 region is CASSLGGSQSYEQYF. The CDR3 bases are TGTGCCAGCAGCTTGGGAGGGTCCCAATCCTACGAGCAGTACTTC. This chain connects TRBV5-6 to TRBJ2-7, with D possibly matching TRBD2 (5 bases). This CDR3 is 15 amino acids long. The germline V and J ends were trimmed by 0 bases and 1 base, with 11 bases remaining between them. Looked up from germline, CDR1 is SGHDT and CDR2 is YYEEEE.